One sample yielded the 25 T cell receptor beta chains listed below, sequenced in a study of T cells in Graves' hyperthyroidism and ophthalmopathy. TCR beta CDR3 regions were amplified from RNA transcripts. Initially, a first-round RT-PCR of the TCR CDR3 employed the HTBI primer set. In TCRdb, the multiplex PCR reads were re-called with MiXCR into one record per CDR3 protein. Of about 270,000 distinct CDR3 sequences in the sample, 20% to 30% were seen once. Sequencing used blood. The receptor set was obtained from a man between 35 and 55 years old with Graves' hyperthyroidism that later progressed to Graves' ophthalmopathy.

This clonotype was picked up many times. This sequence joins TRBV29-1 and TRBJ1-2; TRBD1 is a possible D gene (6 bases). V lost 2 bases, J lost 8 bases, and 15 bases lay in between. CDR1 and CDR2 from the germline V gene are SQVTM and ANQGSEA. The CDR3 has 13 residues. The CDR3 reads CSVETNRVTGYTF. The CDR3 DNA is TGCAGCGTTGAAACTAACAGGGTTACAGGCTACACCTTC.

This clonotype was observed at least ten times. The rearrangement links TRBV30 to TRBJ2-6, with a possible D match to TRBD1 (5 bases). V was pared by 3 bases and J by 0 bases, with 9 bases between. There are 15 residues in the CDR3. The germline V gene has CDR1 GTSNPN and CDR2 SVGIG (reference sequence). The CDR3 DNA reads TGTGCCTGGAGCAGAGACAGCTCTGGGGCCAACGTCCTGACTTTC. Protein: CAWSRDSSGANVLTF.

This clonotype was seen many times. The chain couples TRBV24-1 to TRBJ2-7; D gene ambiguous. Germline values: CDR1 KGHDR, CDR2 SFDVKD. CDR3 length: 15 amino acids. Trimming pared 3 bases from V and 1 base from J, leaving 12 bases between. CDR3 nucleotides: TGTGCCACCAGTGATGGTGGGAAGGTGTCCTACGAGCAGTACTTC. As protein: CATSDGGKVSYEQYF.

This clonotype was recorded many times. The CDR3 coding sequence is TGTGCCAGCAATCAGCGGGGCCCGAACACTGAAGCTTTCTTT. Its protein product is CASNQRGPNTEAFF. The genes are TRBV6-5 and TRBJ1-1, with D possibly being TRBD1 (5 bases). The CDR3 is 14 residues long. V was trimmed by 7 bases and J by 1 base, leaving 13 bases between them. The germline V gene encodes CDR1 MNHEY and CDR2 SVGAGI.

The sample holds many counts of this clonotype. The J gene is TRBJ1-1, the V gene TRBV27, with TRBD1 identical over 8 bases. In germline, CDR1 is MNHEY, CDR2 SMNVEV (reference sequence). CDR3 length: 15 residues. After removal of 2 bases from V and 5 bases from J, the junction contained 7 bases not matched to a gene. DNA for the CDR3: TGTGCCAGCAGTTTAAATCCAGGGGGCGTAACTGAAGCTTTCTTT. Its translation is CASSLNPGGVTEAFF.

In its sample, this clonotype was seen many times. The chain recombines TRBV11-2 with TRBJ1-1, with 7 bases matching TRBD1. Germline trimming cut 10 bases from V and 3 bases from J; bases unmatched to any gene: 8. CDR1 and CDR2 from the germline V gene are SGHAT and FQNNGV. The CDR3 length is 13 residues. CDR3 nucleotides: TGTGCCACTAAGGACAGGACGGACACTGAAGCTTTCTTT. Its translation is CATKDRTDTEAFF.

This clonotype has a count of ten or more. The V gene is TRBV24-1, the J gene TRBJ1-1, with TRBD1 identical over 9 bases. V shed 4 bases and J 5 bases; nucleotides not matched to a gene: 10. The CDR3 covers 16 residues. CDR1 is KGHDR, CDR2 SFDVKD, per germline. CDR3 bases: TGTGCCACCAGTGACCGCTCCGGGACAGGGATAACTGAAGCTTTCTTT. Translated, it gives CATSDRSGTGITEAFF.

Ten or more counts support this clonotype. The rearrangement links TRBV29-1 to TRBJ2-5; 8 positions match TRBD1. This CDR3 contains 12 residues. Germline values: CDR1 SQVTM, CDR2 ANQGSEA. J lost 5 bases, V lost 5 bases, and 4 bases had no gene match. This chain's CDR3 is CSVPGGRETQYF. The CDR3, as DNA: TGCAGCGTTCCAGGGGGCCGGGAGACCCAGTACTTC. The entire variable domain, with the rest obtained from reference TRBV29-1 and TRBJ2-5, is as follows: SAVISQKPSRDICQRGTSLTIQCQVDSQVTMMFWYRQQPGQSLTLIATANQGSEATYESGFVIDKFPISRPNLTFSTLTVSNMSPEDSSIYLCSVPGGRETQYFGPGTRLLVL.

This clonotype was detected once. The J gene is TRBJ2-5, the V gene TRBV6-2 or TRBV6-3, with 12 bases that match TRBD2. The trim removed 5 bases at V and 3 bases at J, leaving 1 base unmatched. This CDR3 has 14 residues. Germline CDR1 and CDR2: MNHEY and SVGEGT. CDR3 in DNA: TGTGCCAGCAGTCCTAGCGGGAGGGAAGAGACCCAGTACTTC. This gives the protein CASSPSGREETQYF.

This clonotype showed up many times. The chain joins TRBV7-9 to TRBJ2-5; D may correspond to TRBD1 or TRBD2 (5 bases each). Germline CDR1 SEHNR, CDR2 FQNEAQ (reference sequence). The length of the CDR3 is 15 residues. V was cut by 4 bases and J by 5 bases, with 17 bases left in between. The CDR3 loop is CASSWDRGRGETQYF. CDR3 nucleotides: TGTGCCAGCAGCTGGGACCGAGGACGCGGGGAGACCCAGTACTTC.

This clonotype was seen only a few times. The rearrangement links TRBV28 to TRBJ2-7; 7 bases fit TRBD1. The CDR3 runs to 16 residues. Germline trimming cut 5 bases from V and 0 bases from J; bases unmatched to any gene: 10. Germline V gives CDR1 MDHEN, CDR2 SYDVKM. Here the CDR3 reads CASSPRWGQSSYEQYF. CDR3 DNA sequence: TGTGCCAGCAGTCCCAGGTGGGGACAGAGCTCCTACGAGCAGTACTTC.

This clonotype was seen at least ten times. The rearrangement uses TRBV6-1 and TRBJ1-5, with a possible D match to TRBD1 (5 bases). The germline V and J ends were trimmed by 2 bases and 6 bases, with 5 bases remaining between them. Germline values: CDR1 MNHNS, CDR2 SASEGT. This CDR3 has 12 residues. The DNA of the CDR3 is TGTGCCAGCAGTGAAAGGGGTCAGCCCCAGCATTTT. This sequence encodes CASSERGQPQHF.

This clonotype occurred many times. The chain combines TRBV7-9 with TRBJ2-7; possibly TRBD2 for D (5 bases). This CDR3 spans 13 amino acids. The germline V and J ends were trimmed by 5 bases and 3 bases, with 11 bases remaining between them. Germline V lookup: CDR1 SEHNR, CDR2 FQNEAQ (reference sequence). The CDR3 is CASSGSQIYEQYF. For the CDR3, the DNA is TGTGCCAGCAGCGGGAGCCAAATCTACGAGCAGTACTTC.

The CDR3: CSGARGGREQYF. The CDR3 bases are TGCAGTGGGGCTCGCGGGGGGCGCGAGCAGTACTTC. V is TRBV20-1 and J is TRBJ2-7, with TRBD2 matching over 8 bases. Germline V gives CDR1 DFQATT, CDR2 SNEGSKA (reference sequence). V gave up 7 bases and J gave up 6 bases; unmatched junction bases: 8. CDR3 length: 12 amino acids.

At least ten counts were recorded for this clonotype. V gene TRBV4-1 combines with J gene TRBJ2-7; D uncertain. Germline lookup yields CDR1 MGHRA and CDR2 YSYEKL. The CDR3 consists of 13 residues. V lost 0 bases, J lost 6 bases, and 9 bases lay in between. The CDR3 DNA follows: TGCGCCAGCAGCCAAGATTGGACCTCCGAGCAGTACTTC. Translating it yields CASSQDWTSEQYF.

This clonotype was seen ten or more times. The chain combines TRBV5-5 with TRBJ1-1; D is ambiguous. V was clipped by 0 bases and J by 5 bases, with 11 bases between them. The V gene's germline CDR1 is SGHKS and CDR2 YYEKEE (reference sequence). CDR3 size: 14 residues. The CDR3 reads CASSLDALRTEAFF. The CDR3, as DNA: TGTGCCAGCAGCTTGGACGCCCTACGGACTGAAGCTTTCTTT.

The V and J genes are TRBV10-3 and TRBJ1-5; TRBD1 matches at 10 bases. J gave up 6 bases and V 10 bases, and 9 bases lay outside the gene matches. Germline V CDR1 and CDR2: ENHRY, SYGVKD. The CDR3 totals 14 residues. The CDR3 DNA is TGTGCCACAACGACAGGGGGCGTCGGTCAGCCCCAGCATTTT. It is translated as CATTTGGVGQPQHF.

This clonotype has a count of ten or more. This chain joins TRBV29-1 and TRBJ1-1, with D perhaps matching TRBD1 (6 bases). V lost 7 bases and J 6 bases, leaving 18 bases between the germline ends. CDR1 and CDR2 from the germline V gene are SQVTM and ANQGSEA. The CDR3 has 13 residues. This CDR3 reads CSANRDLWAEAFF. The CDR3 DNA reads as TGCAGCGCGAACAGGGATTTGTGGGCTGAAGCTTTCTTT.

There are many counts of this clonotype. The chain carries TRBV11-2 and TRBJ1-2; tentative D call: TRBD1 (5 bases). Trimming stripped 3 bases from V and 3 bases from J, with 20 bases between. CDR1 and CDR2 (germline): SGHAT, FQNNGV. The CDR3 covers 17 residues. This chain's CDR3 is CASSFRQSSAWDYGYTF. CDR3 DNA sequence: TGTGCCAGCAGCTTTCGACAGTCCTCGGCGTGGGACTATGGCTACACCTTC. The variable domain in full, with the rest retrieved from reference TRBV11-2 and TRBJ1-2, is EAGVAQSPRYKIIEKRQSVAFWCNPISGHATLYWYQQILGQGPKLLIQFQNNGVVDDSQLPKDRFSAERLKGVDSTLKIQPAKLEDSAVYLCASSFRQSSAWDYGYTFGSGTRLTVV.

This clonotype was counted many times. The chain uses TRBV6-5 and TRBJ2-7, with 11 bases lining up with TRBD1. The V and J ends lost 6 bases and 3 bases, in that order; junction bases with no gene match: 7. The germline V gene has CDR1 MNHEY and CDR2 SVGAGI. There are 15 residues in the CDR3. CDR3 coding DNA: TGTGCCAGCAGAAGCCGGGACAGGGGGATCTACGAGCAGTACTTC. It encodes CASRSRDRGIYEQYF.

This clonotype was seen repeatedly, ten times or more. V usage is TRBV27 and J usage is TRBJ1-2; D is possibly TRBD1 (5 bases). V was clipped by 0 bases and J by 7 bases, with 12 bases between them. This CDR3 comprises 14 residues. Per germline, CDR1 MNHEY and CDR2 SMNVEV (reference sequence). The CDR3: CASSLSRQPVGYTF. For the CDR3, the DNA is TGTGCCAGCAGTTTATCGAGACAGCCCGTTGGCTACACCTTC.

This clonotype was counted ten times or more. The CDR3 protein is CASSLGVAGDPEQYF. The CDR3 DNA is TGTGCCAGCAGCTTAGGAGTAGCGGGAGATCCAGAGCAGTACTTC. The chain combines TRBV13 with TRBJ2-7, with 9 bases aligning to TRBD2. V trimming: 0 bases; J trimming: 7 bases; junction bases outside the gene matches: 7. The CDR3 consists of 15 residues. In germline, CDR1 is PRHDT, CDR2 FYEKMQ (reference sequence).

This clonotype occurred many times. The CDR3 sequence: CASSQTGGTVNTEAFF. CDR3 DNA sequence: TGTGCCAGCAGCCAAACTGGGGGGACGGTGAACACTGAAGCTTTCTTT. The gene calls are TRBV14 and TRBJ1-1; D might be TRBD1 (5 bases). The CDR3 loop spans 16 amino acids. V was shortened by 2 bases and J by 0 bases, with 13 bases between the two germline ends. Germline CDR1 SGHDN, CDR2 FVKESK.

This clonotype was counted many times. The CDR3 DNA follows: TGTGCCAGCAGTTACGCCTACGAGCAGTACTTC. Its translation is CASSYAYEQYF. The rearrangement joins TRBV6-2 or TRBV6-3 to TRBJ2-7, with unresolved D. The CDR3 loop spans 11 amino acids. V was pared by 2 bases and J by 2 bases, with 1 base between. Germline-derived CDR1 and CDR2 are MNHEY and SVGEGT.

This clonotype was seen at least ten times. The chain recombines TRBV28 with TRBJ1-2, with a weak D call TRBD1 (6 bases). Germline-derived CDR1 and CDR2 are MDHEN and SYDVKM. The CDR3 contains 15 residues. V lost 7 bases and J 4 bases, leaving 19 bases between the germline ends. The CDR3 loop is CASNNRFDRIYGYTF. For the CDR3, the DNA is TGTGCCAGCAACAACCGCTTTGACAGGATCTATGGCTACACCTTC.